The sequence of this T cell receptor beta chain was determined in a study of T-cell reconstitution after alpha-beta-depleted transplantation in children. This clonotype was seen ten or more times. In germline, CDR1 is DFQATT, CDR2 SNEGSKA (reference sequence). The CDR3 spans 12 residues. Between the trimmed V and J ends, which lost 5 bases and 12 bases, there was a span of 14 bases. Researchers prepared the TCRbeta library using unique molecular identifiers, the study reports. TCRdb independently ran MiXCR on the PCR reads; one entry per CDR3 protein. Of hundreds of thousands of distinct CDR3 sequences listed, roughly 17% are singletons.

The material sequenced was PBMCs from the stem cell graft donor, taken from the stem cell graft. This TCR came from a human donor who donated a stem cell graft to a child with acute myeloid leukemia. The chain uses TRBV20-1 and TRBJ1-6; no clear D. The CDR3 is CSAPAVGLPLHF. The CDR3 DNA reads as TGCAGTGCTCCCGCCGTCGGCTTACCCCTCCACTTT.